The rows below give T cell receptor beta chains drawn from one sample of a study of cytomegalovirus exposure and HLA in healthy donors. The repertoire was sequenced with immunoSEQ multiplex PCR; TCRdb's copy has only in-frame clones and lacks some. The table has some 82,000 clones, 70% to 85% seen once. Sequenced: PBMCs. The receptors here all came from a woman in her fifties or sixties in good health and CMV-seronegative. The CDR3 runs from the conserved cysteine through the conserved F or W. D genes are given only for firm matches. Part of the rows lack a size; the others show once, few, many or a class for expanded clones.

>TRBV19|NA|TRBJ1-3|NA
CASSIFVGGNSGNTIYF
TGTGCCAGTAGTATTTTTGTCGGCGGTAACTCTGGAAACACCATATATTTT
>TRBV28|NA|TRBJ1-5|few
CASSPPVRVVSNQPQHF
TGTGCCAGCAGTCCCCCCGTTCGGGTTGTTAGCAATCAGCCCCAGCATTTT
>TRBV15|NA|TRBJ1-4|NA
CATSSELNTGEKLFF
TGTGCCACCAGCAGTGAACTGAACACAGGGGAAAAACTGTTTTTT
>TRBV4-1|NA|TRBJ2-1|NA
CASSQAVQGGFNEQFF
TGCGCCAGCAGCCAAGCGGTCCAGGGGGGATTCAATGAGCAGTTCTTC
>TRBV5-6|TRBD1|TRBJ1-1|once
CASSFRTGGTEAFF
TGTGCCAGCAGCTTCCGGACAGGGGGCACTGAAGCTTTCTTT
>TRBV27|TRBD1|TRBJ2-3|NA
CASRTQGALSTDTQYF
TGTGCCAGCAGAACCCAGGGGGCTCTTAGCACAGATACGCAGTATTTT
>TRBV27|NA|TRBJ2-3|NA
CASSGGPYGTDTQYF
TGTGCCAGCAGTGGGGGCCCGTATGGGACAGATACGCAGTATTTT
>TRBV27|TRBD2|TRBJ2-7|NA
CASRRTSNYEQYF
TGTGCCAGCAGAAGGACTAGTAACTACGAGCAGTACTTC
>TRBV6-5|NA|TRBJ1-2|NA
CASSYSFGREGFGYTF
TGTGCCAGCAGTTACTCGTTTGGTAGGGAGGGCTTTGGCTACACCTTC
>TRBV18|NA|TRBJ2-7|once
CASSVSGSSYEQYF
TGTGCCAGCTCCGTCTCGGGGAGCTCCTACGAGCAGTACTTC
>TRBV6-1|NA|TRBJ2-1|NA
CASKTTASSYNEQFF
TGTGCCAGCAAGACGACTGCGAGCTCCTACAATGAGCAGTTCTTC
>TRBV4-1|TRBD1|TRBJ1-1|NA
CASSQGTGKAFF
TGCGCCAGCAGCCAAGGGACAGGGAAAGCTTTCTTT
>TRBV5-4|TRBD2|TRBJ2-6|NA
CASSSPGLAGEAGANVLTF
TGTGCCAGCAGCTCCCCGGGACTAGCGGGAGAAGCTGGGGCCAACGTCCTGACTTTC
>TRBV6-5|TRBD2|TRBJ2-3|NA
CASKKSGGRTDTQYF
TGTGCCAGCAAGAAGAGCGGGGGGCGGACAGATACGCAGTATTTT
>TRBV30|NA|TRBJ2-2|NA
CAWRAVFWGGNTGELFF
TGTGCCTGGAGGGCGGTTTTTTGGGGCGGGAACACCGGGGAGCTGTTTTTT
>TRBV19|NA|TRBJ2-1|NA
CASSEADSYNEQFF
TGTGCCAGTAGTGAGGCGGATTCCTACAATGAGCAGTTCTTC
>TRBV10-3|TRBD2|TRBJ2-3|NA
CAIKSGASTDTQYF
TGTGCCATCAAGAGCGGGGCGAGCACAGATACGCAGTATTTT
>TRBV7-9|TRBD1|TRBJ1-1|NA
CASSVDRDTEAFF
TGTGCCAGCAGCGTCGACAGGGACACTGAAGCTTTCTTT
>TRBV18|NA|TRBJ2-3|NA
CASSPNRGTDTQYF
TGTGCCAGCTCACCAAACAGGGGCACAGATACGCAGTATTTT
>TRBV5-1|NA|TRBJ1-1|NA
CASSFGSGEVGTEAFF
TGCGCCAGCAGCTTTGGCTCCGGGGAAGTCGGCACTGAAGCTTTCTTT
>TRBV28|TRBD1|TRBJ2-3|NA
CASSPRGTGRTDTQYF
TGTGCCAGCAGTCCACGAGGGACAGGGCGAACAGATACGCAGTATTTT
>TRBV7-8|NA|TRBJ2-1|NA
CASSRLPGYNEQFF
TGTGCCAGCAGCCGGTTGCCCGGGTACAATGAGCAGTTCTTC
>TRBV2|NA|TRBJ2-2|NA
CASSGPGGELFF
TGTGCCAGCAGTGGGCCGGGCGGGGAGCTGTTTTTT
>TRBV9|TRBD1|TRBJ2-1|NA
CASSGDSPSYNEQFF
TGTGCCAGCAGCGGGGACAGTCCCTCTTACAATGAGCAGTTCTTC
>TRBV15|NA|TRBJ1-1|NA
CATSRAKPIRTGGYAEAFF
TGTGCCACCAGCAGAGCTAAACCCATTCGGACGGGGGGTTACGCTGAAGCTTTCTTT
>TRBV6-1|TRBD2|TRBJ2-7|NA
CASSEGAGGAAEQYF
TGTGCCAGCAGTGAAGGAGCGGGAGGAGCGGCCGAGCAGTACTTC
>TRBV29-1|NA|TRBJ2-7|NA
CSVEDRQIRYWGYEQYF
TGCAGCGTTGAGGACAGACAAATACGATATTGGGGATACGAGCAGTACTTC
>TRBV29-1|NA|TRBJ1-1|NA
CSVAKGQLNTEAFF
TGCAGCGTCGCTAAGGGACAACTGAACACTGAAGCTTTCTTT
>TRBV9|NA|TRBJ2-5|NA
CASSEQSGIPSETQYF
TGTGCCAGCAGCGAACAATCAGGGATTCCGTCGGAGACCCAGTACTTC
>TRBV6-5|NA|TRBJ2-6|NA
CASNAGAGANVLTF
TGTGCCAGCAACGCAGGGGCCGGGGCCAACGTCCTGACTTTC
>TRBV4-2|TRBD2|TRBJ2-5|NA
CASSHGWTSGETQYF
TGTGCCAGCAGCCATGGATGGACTAGCGGGGAGACCCAGTACTTC
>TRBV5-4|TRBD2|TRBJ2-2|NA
CASSGTSGGDPTGELFF
TGTGCCAGCAGCGGGACTAGCGGGGGGGATCCCACCGGGGAGCTGTTTTTT
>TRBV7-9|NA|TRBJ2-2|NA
CASSLLSVVNTGELFF
TGTGCCAGCAGCCTGTTAAGCGTCGTGAACACCGGGGAGCTGTTTTTT
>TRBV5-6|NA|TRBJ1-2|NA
CASSFSGGNYGYTF
TGTGCCAGCAGCTTCTCGGGGGGGAACTATGGCTACACCTTC
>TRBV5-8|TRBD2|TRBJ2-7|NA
CASSRRLAVSSYEQYF
TGTGCCAGCAGCCGCCGACTAGCGGTAAGCTCCTACGAGCAGTACTTC
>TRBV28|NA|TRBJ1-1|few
CASSPVTGRAYMNTEAFF
TGTGCCAGCAGCCCGGTAACCGGCAGGGCTTACATGAACACTGAAGCTTTCTTT
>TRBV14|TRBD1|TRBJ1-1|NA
CASSQVTGTANMNTEAFF
TGTGCCAGCAGCCAAGTCACCGGGACAGCAAACATGAACACTGAAGCTTTCTTT
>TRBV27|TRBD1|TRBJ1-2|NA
CASSSRTGYNGYTF
TGTGCCAGCAGTTCTCGGACAGGGTATAATGGCTACACCTTC
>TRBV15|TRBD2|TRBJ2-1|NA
CATSAELAGNEQFF
TGTGCCACCAGCGCGGAGCTAGCGGGAAATGAGCAGTTCTTC
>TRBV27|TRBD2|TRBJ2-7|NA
CASSGGGSRTYEQYF
TGTGCCAGCTCCGGCGGCGGGAGCCGTACCTACGAGCAGTACTTC
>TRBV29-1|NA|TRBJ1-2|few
CSGSPSRGGYGYTF
TGCAGCGGGAGTCCCTCCCGGGGGGGGTATGGCTACACCTTC
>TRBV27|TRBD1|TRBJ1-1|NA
CASSPGTGAPRTEAFF
TGTGCCAGCAGTCCCGGGACAGGGGCACCGAGGACTGAAGCTTTCTTT
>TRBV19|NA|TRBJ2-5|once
CASSIGAQETQYF
TGTGCCAGTAGTATCGGAGCACAAGAGACCCAGTACTTC
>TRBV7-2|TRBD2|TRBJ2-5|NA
CASSLSLAGGEETQYF
TGTGCCAGCAGCTTAAGCCTAGCGGGAGGGGAAGAGACCCAGTACTTC
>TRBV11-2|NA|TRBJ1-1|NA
CASSLVLGRVEAFF
TGTGCCAGCAGCTTAGTGTTGGGGAGGGTTGAAGCTTTCTTT
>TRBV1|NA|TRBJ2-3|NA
CTSSQEGLTRSTDTQYF
TGCACCAGCAGCCAAGAGGGACTAACCAGGAGCACAGATACGCAGTATTTT
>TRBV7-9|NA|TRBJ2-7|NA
CASSLRIEAGPIYEQYF
TGTGCCAGCAGCTTAAGGATTGAGGCGGGACCGATCTACGAGCAGTACTTC
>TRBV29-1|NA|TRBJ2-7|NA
CSVEDEGHGAFEQYF
TGCAGCGTTGAAGATGAGGGACACGGGGCCTTCGAGCAGTACTTC
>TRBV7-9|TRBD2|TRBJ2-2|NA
CASRVGLADTGELFF
TGTGCCAGCAGAGTCGGACTAGCGGACACCGGGGAGCTGTTTTTT
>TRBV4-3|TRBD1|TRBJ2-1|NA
CASSQDRAYYNEQFF
TGCGCCAGCAGCCAGGACAGGGCATACTACAATGAGCAGTTCTTC
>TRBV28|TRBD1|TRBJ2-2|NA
CASSLGVTGVGELFF
TGTGCCAGCAGTTTGGGAGTGACAGGGGTCGGGGAGCTGTTTTTT
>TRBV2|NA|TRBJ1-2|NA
CASSGGGDYGYTF
TGTGCCAGCAGTGGGGGGGGCGACTATGGCTACACCTTC
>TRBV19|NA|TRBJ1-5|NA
CASSTDTGYNQPQHF
TGTGCCAGTAGTACCGACACAGGGTACAATCAGCCCCAGCATTTT
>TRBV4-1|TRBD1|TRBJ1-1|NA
CASSQGRTGGTEAFF
TGCGCCAGCAGCCAAGGCCGGACAGGGGGCACTGAAGCTTTCTTT
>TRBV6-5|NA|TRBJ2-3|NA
CASMLRGGGGDTQYF
TGTGCCAGCATGCTAAGAGGAGGGGGAGGGGATACGCAGTATTTT